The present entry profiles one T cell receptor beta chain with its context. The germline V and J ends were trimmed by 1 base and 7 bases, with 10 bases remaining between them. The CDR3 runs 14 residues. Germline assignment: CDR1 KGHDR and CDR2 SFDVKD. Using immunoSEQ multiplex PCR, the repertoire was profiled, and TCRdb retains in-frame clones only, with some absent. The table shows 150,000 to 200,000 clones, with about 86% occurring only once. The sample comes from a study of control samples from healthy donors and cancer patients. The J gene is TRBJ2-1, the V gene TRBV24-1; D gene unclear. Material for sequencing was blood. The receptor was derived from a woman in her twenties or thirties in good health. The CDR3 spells CATSDLGSRNEQFF. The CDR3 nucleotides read TGTGCCACCAGTGATTTAGGTAGCAGAAATGAGCAGTTCTTC.